The rows below give T cell receptor beta chains drawn from one sample of a study of lymphopenia after photon versus proton radiotherapy. Data came from immunoSEQ multiplex PCR; TCRdb stores just in-frame clones and leaves some out. The sample yields around 29,000 clones, nearly 95% seen once. Sample: peripheral blood, taken from a patient treated with photon-based radiotherapy. The receptor set was obtained from a woman between 50 and 59 years old with cholangiocarcinoma. Both conserved end residues are part of each CDR3. A D gene is named only where the DNA matches it firmly. Rows give clone size only sometimes, using once, few, many, or a class for an expanded clone.

CDR3	DNA	V	J	D	size
CASSFEANTEAFF	TGTGCCAGCAGCTTCGAAGCGAACACTGAAGCTTTCTTT	TRBV7-6	TRBJ1-1	.	.
CASSPDGGVGTQYF	TGTGCCAGCTCACCAGATGGCGGGGTTGGGACCCAGTACTTC	TRBV18	TRBJ2-5	.	.
CASSLTGGVGNTIYF	TGTGCCAGCAGTTTGACAGGGGGCGTTGGAAACACCATATATTTT	TRBV6-5	TRBJ1-3	TRBD1	.
CASSFLGGWAYGYTF	TGTGCCAGCAGCTTTCTAGGGGGATGGGCCTATGGCTACACCTTC	TRBV11-2	TRBJ1-2	.	.
CASSQEVSSGTPYEQYF	TGCGCCAGCAGCCAAGAGGTATCTAGCGGAACACCTTACGAGCAGTACTTC	TRBV4-3	TRBJ2-7	TRBD2	once
CASSPRDGENEQFF	TGTGCCAGCAGTCCCCGGGACGGAGAGAATGAGCAGTTCTTC	TRBV11-3	TRBJ2-1	.	.
CASRSDRGVGGYTF	TGTGCCAGCAGATCAGACAGGGGGGTTGGTGGCTACACCTTC	TRBV7-2	TRBJ1-2	TRBD1	.
CASTSTGTGELRSYNEQFF	TGTGCCAGCACCAGCACCGGGACAGGGGAGTTAAGGTCCTACAATGAGCAGTTCTTC	TRBV2	TRBJ2-1	TRBD1	once
CASSQDRGAGEKLFF	TGCGCCAGCAGCCAAGATCGGGGGGCCGGGGAAAAACTGTTTTTT	TRBV4-3	TRBJ1-4	.	.
CASSLYGAEAFF	TGTGCCAGCAGTTTGTATGGGGCAGAAGCTTTCTTT	TRBV27	TRBJ1-1	.	.
CASTPRGYTDTQYF	TGTGCCAGCACCCCCAGGGGGTATACAGATACGCAGTATTTT	TRBV6-1	TRBJ2-3	TRBD1	.
CAWGPGTGRIYEQYF	TGTGCCTGGGGACCGGGGACAGGGAGAATCTACGAGCAGTACTTC	TRBV7-9	TRBJ2-7	TRBD1	.
CATNPAPYNEQFF	TGTGCCACCAACCCGGCCCCCTACAATGAGCAGTTCTTC	TRBV6-5	TRBJ2-1	.	.
CASSELPPQMNTEAFF	TGTGCCAGCAGTGAATTACCACCGCAAATGAACACTGAAGCTTTCTTT	TRBV6-1	TRBJ1-1	.	.
CASSQDRRAAFF	TGTGCCAGCAGCCAAGATAGAAGGGCGGCTTTCTTT	TRBV14	TRBJ1-1	.	.
CASGGQSNTEAFF	TGTGCCAGTGGGGGACAGTCGAACACTGAAGCTTTCTTT	TRBV19	TRBJ1-1	TRBD1	.
CASSERVMGERNTEAFF	TGTGCCAGCAGTGAAAGGGTGATGGGGGAGCGCAACACTGAAGCTTTCTTT	TRBV6-1	TRBJ1-1	.	.
CATSATMFRSPKGNTEAFF	TGCGCCACCAGTGCGACGATGTTCCGATCCCCCAAAGGGAACACTGAAGCTTTCTTT	TRBV10-2	TRBJ1-1	.	.
CASSLQDRVNTEAFF	TGTGCCAGCAGTTTACAGGACAGGGTGAACACTGAAGCTTTCTTT	TRBV28	TRBJ1-1	TRBD1	.
CASSLEGNSYGYTF	TGCGCCAGCAGCTTAGAGGGTAACTCCTATGGCTACACCTTC	TRBV5-1	TRBJ1-2	.	.
CASSPIWGSTDTQYF	TGTGCCAGCAGCCCTATATGGGGGTCGACAGATACGCAGTATTTT	TRBV5-6	TRBJ2-3	.	.
CASSLEGSTYEQYF	TGTGCCAGCAGCTTGGAGGGGAGTACCTACGAGCAGTACTTC	TRBV5-6	TRBJ2-7	.	.
CASSTYTEAFF	TGTGCCAGCAGCACTTACACTGAAGCTTTCTTT	TRBV7-2	TRBJ1-1	.	.
CATSSVNQPLHF	TGTGCCACCAGCAGCGTCAATCAGCCCCTGCATTTT	TRBV15	TRBJ1-5	.	.
CASSPTGRVYEQYF	TGTGCCAGCAGCCCGACGGGCAGGGTCTACGAGCAGTACTTC	TRBV7-6	TRBJ2-7	.	.
CASREGQGEDYGYTF	TGTGCCAGTAGAGAGGGACAGGGAGAGGACTATGGCTACACCTTC	TRBV19	TRBJ1-2	TRBD1	.
CASSLEGTSIWETQYF	TGTGCCAGCAGCTTAGAGGGGACTAGTATTTGGGAGACCCAGTACTTC	TRBV7-8	TRBJ2-5	TRBD2	.
CASSLESGLAGAYEQYF	TGTGCCAGCAGCTTAGAATCGGGGCTAGCGGGGGCCTACGAGCAGTACTTC	TRBV7-2	TRBJ2-7	TRBD2	.
CASSLTSVATEAFF	TGTGCCAGCAGTTTAACGTCAGTCGCCACTGAAGCTTTCTTT	TRBV27	TRBJ1-1	.	.
CASSAGGRNTEAFF	TGTGCCAGCAGTGCAGGGGGTCGGAACACTGAAGCTTTCTTT	TRBV25-1	TRBJ1-1	TRBD1	.
CASSLGASSYNEQFF	TGTGCCAGCAGCTTAGGTGCGAGCTCCTACAATGAGCAGTTCTTC	TRBV11-3	TRBJ2-1	.	.
CASSETRSTEAFF	TGTGCCAGCAGTGAGACAAGAAGCACTGAAGCTTTCTTT	TRBV2	TRBJ1-1	.	.
CAISDRQGANGYTF	TGTGCCATCAGTGATCGACAGGGGGCGAATGGCTACACCTTC	TRBV10-3	TRBJ1-2	TRBD1	.
CASSAQPPASGGLSYNEQFF	TGTGCCAGCAGCGCCCAACCTCCAGCTAGCGGGGGCCTCTCCTACAATGAGCAGTTCTTC	TRBV9	TRBJ2-1	TRBD2	.
CASSQDSPPGSYEQYF	TGCGCCAGCAGCCAAGATTCCCCTCCCGGCTCCTACGAGCAGTACTTC	TRBV4-3	TRBJ2-7	.	once
CASTADLRREQYF	TGTGCCAGCACCGCGGACTTGCGTCGCGAGCAGTACTTC	TRBV6-1	TRBJ2-7	.	.
CASSLRQGWNYGYTF	TGTGCCAGCAGCCTCCGACAGGGATGGAACTATGGCTACACCTTC	TRBV11-2	TRBJ1-2	TRBD1	.
CSAMEGGSSYEQYF	TGCAGCGCTATGGAGGGAGGGAGCTCCTACGAGCAGTACTTC	TRBV29-1	TRBJ2-7	TRBD2	few
CASRQGKDTQYF	TGTGCCAGCAGGCAGGGGAAAGATACGCAGTATTTT	TRBV6-4	TRBJ2-3	.	.
CASSLDLDGYTF	TGTGCCAGCAGCTTAGATCTGGATGGCTACACCTTC	TRBV7-2	TRBJ1-2	.	.
CAWRAKTGGNYGYTF	TGTGCCTGGAGGGCAAAAACAGGGGGTAACTATGGCTACACCTTC	TRBV30	TRBJ1-2	TRBD1	once
CASSPTSGDYEQYF	TGTGCCAGCAGCCCGACTAGCGGGGACTACGAGCAGTACTTC	TRBV9	TRBJ2-7	TRBD2	.
CASSRGTTGELFF	TGTGCCAGCAGCCGGGGAACCACCGGGGAGCTGTTTTTT	TRBV6-5	TRBJ2-2	.	.